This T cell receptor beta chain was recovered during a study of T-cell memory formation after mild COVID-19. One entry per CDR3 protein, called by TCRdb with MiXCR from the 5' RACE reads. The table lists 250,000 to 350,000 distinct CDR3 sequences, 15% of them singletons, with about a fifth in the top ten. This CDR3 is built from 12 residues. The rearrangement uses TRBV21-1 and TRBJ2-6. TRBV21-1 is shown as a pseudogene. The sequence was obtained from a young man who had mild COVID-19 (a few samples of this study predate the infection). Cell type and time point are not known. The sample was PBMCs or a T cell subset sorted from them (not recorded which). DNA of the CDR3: TGTGCCAGCAGCAACGAGGCCAACGTCCTGACTTTC. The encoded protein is CASSNEANVLTF.